This T cell receptor beta chain was profiled in a study of Graves' ophthalmopathy and Graves' hyperthyroidism. This clonotype showed up many times. Its antigen is unknown. TCR beta CDR3 amplification used RNA transcripts. RT-PCR in the first round used HTBI primers; a second-round multiplex PCR followed. One entry per CDR3 protein, called by TCRdb with MiXCR from the multiplex PCR reads. The table shows 350,000 to 450,000 distinct CDR3 sequences, with approximately 20% occurring only once. The V segment lost 10 bases and the J segment 10 bases; nucleotides outside the gene matches: 7. Germline CDR1 reads MDHEN; CDR2 reads SYDVKM. The CDR3 loop spans 13 amino acids. In donors with ophthalmopathy, activity was moderate-to-severe, with CAS ≥3, NOSPECS ≥4 and duration under 3 months. Patients were excluded if they had other autoimmune diseases or uncontrolled infections, and likewise if pregnancy or lactation applied.

General study points: As the model predicted ophthalmopathy progression, it achieved a sensitivity of about 71% and a specificity of around 76%.

The chain has TRBV28 and TRBJ1-6; 10 nucleotides line up with TRBD1. Sequencing was done on a sample of peripheral blood. This sequence was found in a woman under 30 with Graves' ophthalmopathy. The CDR3 protein is CAIAGTGESPLHF. In DNA, the CDR3 is TGTGCCATCGCCGGGACAGGGGAATCACCCCTCCACTTT.